Shown below are 21 T cell receptor beta chains from a single sample sequenced in a study of cytomegalovirus exposure and HLA in healthy donors. The study ran its PCR with 60 Vbeta and 13 Jbeta primers. TCRdb keeps only in-frame clones here, not all; method: immunoSEQ multiplex PCR. The sample shows 130,000 to 150,000 clones, 55% to 85% of them seen only once. The sample taken for sequencing was PBMCs. The receptors stem from a man aged 35-49 years in good health and CMV-seronegative.

This sequence joins TRBV19 and TRBJ2-7; 11 nucleotides line up with TRBD1. V was pared by 6 bases and J by 6 bases, with 7 bases of the junction left unmatched. The CDR3 loop spans 14 amino acids. From germline, CDR1 is LNHDA and CDR2 SQIVND (reference sequence). CDR3 nucleotides: TGTGCCAGTAGCACCGGGACAGGGGGAAGCGAGCAGTACTTC. This gives the protein CASSTGTGGSEQYF.

This clone was detected a few times. The chain uses TRBV6-4 and TRBJ1-6; maybe TRBD1 (6 bases). V shed 4 bases and J shed 8 bases, with 24 bases lying between them. In germline, CDR1 is MRHNA, CDR2 SNTAGT. The CDR3 is made up of 18 amino acids. CDR3 residues: CASSVEQGHKSRDSPLHF. CDR3 DNA: TGTGCCAGCAGTGTAGAACAGGGCCATAAAAGTAGGGATTCACCCCTCCACTTT.

This chain joins TRBV19 and TRBJ1-5; 9 nucleotides align to TRBD1. Germline CDR1 and CDR2: LNHDA and SQIVND (reference sequence). The CDR3 contains 14 residues. Trimming took 6 bases from V and 2 from J; bases not matched to a gene: 2. The chain's CDR3 is CASSRTGGNQPQHF. The CDR3 DNA sequence: TGTGCCAGTAGCCGGACAGGGGGCAATCAGCCCCAGCATTTT.

This chain uses TRBV10-3 with TRBJ2-3, with 8 bases aligning to TRBD1. The V and J ends lost 6 bases and 5 bases, in that order; junction bases with no gene match: 4. From germline, CDR1 is ENHRY and CDR2 SYGVKD. CDR3 length equals 13 residues. DNA for the CDR3: TGTGCCATCAGCGGGACAGGTAAAGATACGCAGTATTTT. It translates to CAISGTGKDTQYF.

This clone has only a few counts. This chain connects TRBV2 to TRBJ1-1; D is perhaps TRBD1 (6 bases). CDR1 and CDR2 from the germline V gene are SNHLY and FYNNEI. V was shortened by 8 bases and J by 0 bases, with 25 bases between the two germline ends. The CDR3 has 18 residues. This CDR3 is CASSLRTVGNPMNTEAFF. The CDR3, as DNA: TGTGCCAGCTCCCTAAGGACAGTGGGCAACCCAATGAACACTGAAGCTTTCTTT.

This clone has only a few counts. This rearrangement joins TRBV15 to TRBJ2-1; weak D call: TRBD2 (5 bases). Germline V gene data show CDR1 as LNHNV and CDR2 as YYDKDF (reference sequence). V was clipped by 0 bases and J by 6 bases, with 9 bases between them. The CDR3 covers 14 residues. CDR3 nucleotides: TGTGCCACCAGCAGAGATCGTACTAGCAATGAGCAGTTCTTC. Translated: CATSRDRTSNEQFF. The full variable domain, completed using reference TRBV15 and TRBJ2-1, is DAMVIQNPRYQVTQFGKPVTLSCSQTLNHNVMYWYQQKSSQAPKLLFHYYDKDFNNEADTPDNFQSRRPNTSFCFLDIRSPGLGDTAMYLCATSRDRTSNEQFFGPGTRLTVL.

The J gene is TRBJ1-1, the V gene TRBV19; D not certain. The CDR3 loop spans 11 amino acids. Deletions cut 5 bases from V and 4 bases from J, with 5 bases between. Germline V lookup: CDR1 LNHDA, CDR2 SQIVND (reference sequence). For the CDR3, the DNA is TGTGCCAGTAGTCGGGGCACTGAAGCTTTCTTT. This codes for CASSRGTEAFF.

The CDR3 nucleotides are TGCGCCAGCAGCTTGGTTTTTCGGACAGCCCCCTACGAGCAGTACTTC. Translated: CASSLVFRTAPYEQYF. The chain carries TRBV5-1 and TRBJ2-7, with D perhaps TRBD1 (6 bases). V was cut by 0 bases and J by 2 bases, with 15 bases left in between. Germline V gene sequence: CDR1 SGHRS, CDR2 YFSETQ. The CDR3 loop spans 16 amino acids.

The chain recombines TRBV6-6 with TRBJ2-5, with 13 bases lining up with TRBD2. J gave up 1 base and V 6 bases, and 5 bases lay outside the gene matches. The CDR3 is 16 residues long. Per the germline V gene, CDR1 is MNHNY and CDR2 is SVGAGI (reference sequence). As DNA, the CDR3 is TGTGCCAGCAGGGGGGGACTAGCGGGATCCCAAGAGACCCAGTACTTC. This translates into CASRGGLAGSQETQYF.

This chain uses TRBV7-9 with TRBJ2-7; 11 nucleotides align to TRBD1. In germline, CDR1 is SEHNR, CDR2 FQNEAQ (reference sequence). V lost 5 bases and J lost 4; bases outside the gene matches: 4. The CDR3 spans 14 residues. The CDR3 here is CASSLGQGAYEQYF. DNA for the CDR3: TGTGCCAGCAGCCTAGGACAGGGGGCATACGAGCAGTACTTC.

V is TRBV28 and J is TRBJ2-1; TRBD2 aligns across 7 bases. CDR3 length: 15 residues. The J segment lost 8 bases and the V segment lost 5 bases, leaving 12 bases of the junction unmatched. Germline values: CDR1 MDHEN, CDR2 SYDVKM. The CDR3 nucleotides are TGTGCCAGCAGTCCAGGGACTATAGTATCCCATGAGCAGTTCTTC. Protein sequence: CASSPGTIVSHEQFF.

The chain joins TRBV6-5 to TRBJ1-6, with no clear D. The V gene lost 7 bases and the J gene lost 6 bases, with 16 bases spanning the gap. Germline lookup yields CDR1 MNHEY and CDR2 SVGAGI. This CDR3 has 15 amino acids. Here the CDR3 DNA reads TGTGCCAGCACTGCCCAAGAGTCGCTTAATTCACCCCTCCACTTT. Amino acids: CASTAQESLNSPLHF.

CDR3 residues: CASSLFFGTGYGYTF. The CDR3 coding sequence is TGTGCCAGCAGCTTATTTTTTGGGACAGGGTATGGCTACACCTTC. The rearrangement uses TRBV11-2 and TRBJ1-2; 9 bases are shared with TRBD1. V was clipped by 2 bases and J by 5 bases; unmatched bases: 6. Per the germline V gene, CDR1 is SGHAT and CDR2 is FQNNGV. The length of the CDR3 is 15 residues.

The rearrangement links TRBV7-9 to TRBJ2-2, with TRBD2 as a possible D gene (5 bases). V lost 0 bases, J lost 2 bases, and 13 bases lay in between. Per the germline V gene, CDR1 is SEHNR and CDR2 is FQNEAQ (reference sequence). CDR3 length: 17 residues. The CDR3 is CASSLALTSSNTGELFF. The CDR3 region has the DNA TGTGCCAGCAGCTTAGCGCTAACTAGTAGTAACACCGGGGAGCTGTTTTTT.

As to this clone: This specimen includes other DNA sequences encoding the same CDR3. This chain links TRBV7-8 with TRBJ1-1; 9 bases align to TRBD1. CDR1 is SGHVS, CDR2 FQNEAQ, per germline. CDR3 length: 13 residues. V was clipped by 3 bases and J by 4 bases; unmatched bases: 0. The CDR3 DNA sequence: TGTGCCAGCAGCTTGGGACAGGGCACTGAAGCTTTCTTT. As protein: CASSLGQGTEAFF.

The rearrangement joins TRBV12-5 to TRBJ2-1; 14 bases fit TRBD2. CDR3 size: 19 residues. The trim removed 4 bases at V and 0 bases at J, leaving 8 bases unmatched. Looked up from germline, CDR1 is LGHNT and CDR2 is FRNRAP. The CDR3 DNA sequence: TGTGCTAGTGGTTCCTTCGGGACTAGCGGGGGTAGCTCCTACAATGAGCAGTTCTTC. The encoded protein is CASGSFGTSGGSSYNEQFF.

This clone was observed a single time. The chain joins TRBV19 to TRBJ2-7; TRBD1 aligns across 10 bases. CDR3 size: 13 residues. CDR1 is LNHDA, CDR2 SQIVND, per germline (reference sequence). The junction had 2 bases not matched to a gene; V was cut back by 4 bases and J by 5 bases. The CDR3 region has the DNA TGTGCCAGTAGTAGACAGGGGGCCGACGAGCAGTACTTC. Protein sequence: CASSRQGADEQYF.

There are a few counts of this clone. The chain uses TRBV4-2 and TRBJ2-7, with unresolved D. CDR1 is LGHNA and CDR2 is YNFKEQ in the germline V gene. Trimming removed 6 bases from V and 2 bases from J, with 5 bases in between. This CDR3 comprises 11 residues. The CDR3 loop is CASSSAYEQYF. As DNA, the CDR3 is TGTGCCAGCAGTTCTGCCTACGAGCAGTACTTC.

This clone came up a few times. The chain is built from TRBV6-4 and TRBJ1-1, with D possibly TRBD1 on 5 matching bases. The CDR3 loop spans 15 amino acids. Trimming cost V 5 bases and J 3 bases, with 16 bases left between them. Looked up from germline, CDR1 is MRHNA and CDR2 is SNTAGT. The CDR3 region is CASSPLGGSYTEAFF. In DNA form, the CDR3 reads TGTGCCAGCAGTCCCCTCGGGGGGAGTTACACTGAAGCTTTCTTT.

The rearrangement joins TRBV2 to TRBJ1-3, with D uncertain. The CDR3 extends over 14 amino acids. The germline gives CDR1 SNHLY, CDR2 FYNNEI. The ends were cut back, 0 bases at V and 4 bases at J, with 7 bases in the middle. The CDR3 DNA reads as TGTGCCAGCAGTGAAGCGCGGGCCGGAAACACCATATATTTT. Translated, it gives CASSEARAGNTIYF.

The chain is built from TRBV6-4 and TRBJ2-1, with 12 bases identical to TRBD1. The V gene's germline CDR1 is MRHNA and CDR2 SNTAGT. The CDR3 runs to 16 residues. The junction had 10 bases not matched to a gene; V was cut back by 4 bases and J by 9 bases. CDR3 sequence reads: CASSVTGTGGYSEQFF. The CDR3 DNA follows: TGTGCCAGCAGTGTAACCGGGACAGGGGGCTATAGTGAGCAGTTCTTC.